This passage covers 10 T cell receptor beta chains from one sample sequenced in a study of shared clonotypes between healthy human individuals. The method was immunoSEQ multiplex PCR; TCRdb's version includes in-frame clones alone and lacks a portion of them. The sample lists about 580,000 clones, nearly 98% occurring once. Naive CD8 cells comprised CD45RO-negative, CCR7-positively selected cells, excluding terminally differentiated effector memory CD45RA+ cells. Sequenced input: naive CD8+ T cells sorted from blood. These receptors came from a man aged 25-45 years in good health.

This chain joins TRBV27 and TRBJ2-1; the match to TRBD2 covers 13 bases. Germline CDR1 is MNHEY and CDR2 is SMNVEV (reference sequence). V lost 3 bases, J lost 7 bases, and 12 bases stayed unmatched. The CDR3 is made up of 18 amino acids. The CDR3 nucleotides read TGTGCCAGCAGTTTCCTCTTTTCCGGGACTAGCGGGATGAATGAGCAGTTCTTC. Protein product: CASSFLFSGTSGMNEQFF.

Only one count was recorded for this clone. The rearrangement joins TRBV4-1 to TRBJ2-3; no firm D call. Trimming shortened V by 0 bases and J by 5 bases, and 6 bases separated the two germline ends. The CDR3 has 13 amino acids. The germline gives CDR1 MGHRA, CDR2 YSYEKL. CDR3 amino acids: CASSQDPGDTQYF. CDR3 bases: TGCGCCAGCAGCCAAGACCCGGGAGATACGCAGTATTTT.

The chain carries TRBV21-1 and TRBJ2-2; TRBD2, as called in the table, went unchecked against the DNA. TRBV21-1 is an annotated pseudogene. The length of the CDR3 is 18 residues. In DNA, the CDR3 is TGTGCCAGCAGCAACCCTTACAGACTAGCGGGAGGGCCCGGGGAGCTGTTTTTT. Protein sequence: CASSNPYRLAGGPGELFF.

The chain links TRBV27 to TRBJ2-1; 9 bases agree with TRBD2. Germline V CDR1 and CDR2: MNHEY, SMNVEV (reference sequence). J gave up 2 bases and V 5 bases, and 7 bases lay outside the gene matches. The CDR3 has 16 residues. CDR3 sequence (DNA): TGTGCCAGCAGTCTGAGCAGCGGGAGGACCTACAATGAGCAGTTCTTC. Protein product: CASSLSSGRTYNEQFF.

V is TRBV11-2 and J is TRBJ1-4; D is unresolved. The CDR3 contains 14 residues. CDR1 and CDR2 from the germline V gene are SGHAT and FQNNGV. The ends were cut back, 1 base at V and 6 bases at J, with 9 bases in the middle. The DNA of the CDR3 is TGTGCCAGCAGCTTAGCTGGACTGGATGAAAAACTGTTTTTT. Translating gives CASSLAGLDEKLFF.

This chain uses TRBV19 with TRBJ2-3, with TRBD2 identical over 13 bases. This CDR3 contains 15 residues. Germline assignment: CDR1 LNHDA and CDR2 SQIVND (reference sequence). V lost 6 bases to trimming and J lost 3 bases; unmatched junction nucleotides: 3. CDR3 DNA sequence: TGTGCCAGTAGCCGGGGACTAGCGGGGACAGATACGCAGTATTTT. The encoded protein is CASSRGLAGTDTQYF.

The chain employs TRBV5-6 and TRBJ2-7, with 14 bases identical to TRBD2. This CDR3 contains 19 residues. Trimming at V came to 5 bases and at J to 3 bases, leaving 16 bases not matched to a gene. Germline loops: CDR1 SGHDT, CDR2 YYEEEE. The CDR3 is CASSDGLGLAGESIYEQYF. The CDR3 coding sequence is TGTGCCAGCAGTGATGGCTTGGGACTAGCGGGAGAATCTATCTACGAGCAGTACTTC.

DNA of the CDR3: TGTGCCAGCAGCCCTGACTGGAACACTGAAGCTTTCTTT. Translation gives CASSPDWNTEAFF. This rearrangement joins TRBV11-2 to TRBJ1-1; D gene ambiguous. Trimming took off 5 bases at V and 1 base at J, with 8 bases between the two ends. The CDR3 spans 13 residues. Germline CDR1 is SGHAT and CDR2 is FQNNGV.

The genes are TRBV27 and TRBJ2-1; 9 nucleotides match TRBD2. Germline V gene lookup returns CDR1 MNHEY and CDR2 SMNVEV (reference sequence). V lost 7 bases to trimming and J lost 5 bases; unmatched junction nucleotides: 6. CDR3 size: 14 residues. The CDR3 bases are TGTGCCAGCAACATAGCGGGAGTAAACAATGAGCAGTTCTTC. Protein: CASNIAGVNNEQFF.

The rearrangement links TRBV28 to TRBJ1-1; no reliable D call. The CDR3 loop spans 11 amino acids. Germline CDR1 and CDR2: MDHEN and SYDVKM. The germline V and J ends were trimmed by 4 bases and 5 bases, with 5 bases remaining between them. The CDR3 region has the DNA TGTGCCAGCAGTTCAAATACTGAAGCTTTCTTT. As protein: CASSSNTEAFF.